The 6 T cell receptor beta chains below come from one sample, sequenced in a study of shared clonotypes between healthy human individuals. The assay was immunoSEQ multiplex PCR, and TCRdb's table has in-frame clones only and misses some. The sample holds 2 million to 2.5 million clones, 90% to 95% seen once. The specimen sequenced was naive CD4+ T cells from PBMCs. Subset meaning: CD45RA+ positively selected. All receptors derive from a man between 18 and 29 years old in good health. Some clones in this sample may be carry-over from other donors' samples.

CDR3 nucleotides: TGTGCCAGCAGTACCCCATGGACAGGGGCGAACACCGGGGAGCTGTTTTTT. Protein: CASSTPWTGANTGELFF. V and J are TRBV28 and TRBJ2-2; 9 bases are shared with TRBD1. Germline assignment: CDR1 MDHEN and CDR2 SYDVKM. The junction had 7 bases not matched to a gene; V was cut back by 5 bases and J by 0 bases. This CDR3 is 17 amino acids long.

The J gene is TRBJ1-2, the V gene TRBV6-5; tentatively, D is TRBD1 (5 bases). Germline-derived CDR1 and CDR2 are MNHEY and SVGAGI. CDR3 length: 15 amino acids. Trimming shortened V by 7 bases and J by 4 bases, and 19 bases separated the two germline ends. The CDR3 sequence: CASTLRQGRVYGYTF. The CDR3 bases are TGTGCCAGCACCTTACGCCAGGGTCGGGTCTATGGCTACACCTTC.

V usage is TRBV14 and J usage is TRBJ2-2; D ambiguous. This CDR3 region has 16 residues. The V gene lost 3 bases and the J gene lost 4 bases, with 15 bases spanning the gap. In germline, CDR1 is SGHDN, CDR2 FVKESK. The CDR3 DNA reads TGTGCCAGCAGCCAGATACTTCCGGCAGGCACCGGGGAGCTGTTTTTT. As protein: CASSQILPAGTGELFF.

The chain couples TRBV27 to TRBJ2-7; 10 bases fit TRBD1. Germline lookup yields CDR1 MNHEY and CDR2 SMNVEV (reference sequence). V gave up 3 bases and J gave up 1 base; unmatched junction bases: 12. The CDR3 totals 18 residues. The CDR3 protein is CASSLPTKPGQGSYEQYF. CDR3 sequence (DNA): TGTGCCAGCAGTTTGCCAACTAAACCGGGACAGGGGTCCTACGAGCAGTACTTC.

This clone was counted once. The chain has TRBV6-6 and TRBJ1-2; 7 nucleotides align to TRBD1. V lost 0 bases and J lost 7; bases outside the gene matches: 5. The CDR3 is 14 residues long. CDR1 MNHNY and CDR2 SVGAGI come from the germline V gene (reference sequence). CDR3 loop: CASSYSTGSVGYTF. CDR3 bases: TGTGCCAGCAGTTACTCGACAGGGTCGGTTGGCTACACCTTC.

The rearrangement uses TRBV5-1 and TRBJ1-3, with D hard to call. Germline V gene data show CDR1 as SGHRS and CDR2 as YFSETQ. V was trimmed by 0 bases and J by 1 base, leaving 11 bases between them. This CDR3 contains 16 residues. The CDR3 DNA reads TGCGCCAGCAGCTTGGGTCAGCCTTCATCTGGAAACACCATATATTTT. Amino acids: CASSLGQPSSGNTIYF.